This T cell receptor (beta chain) derives from a study of early T cells in non-severe SARS-CoV-2 infection. CDR3 length: 18 residues. CDR1 KGHSH and CDR2 LQKENI come from the germline V gene. Trimming pared 3 bases from V and 4 bases from J, leaving 19 bases between. Each CDR3 protein is one row after TCRdb ran MiXCR on the 5' RACE reads. The sample contains around 60,000 distinct CDR3 sequences, about 13% of which appear only once. This clonotype was recorded at least ten times. The chain joins TRBV18 to TRBJ2-6, with D hard to call. Specimen: whole blood. The sequence was obtained from an adult who was a healthcare worker with PCR-confirmed SARS-CoV-2 infection or an uninfected control (not recorded which). CDR3 in DNA: TGTGCCAGCTCACCTGCTCCTCTCCTCCTCTCAGGGGCCAACGTCCTGACTTTC. Protein product: CASSPAPLLLSGANVLTF.